This T cell receptor (beta chain) was captured in a study of blood T cell repertoires in COVID-19 (dated by TCRdb to the early 2020s). A note on the overall study: Collaborator samples came from the United States, Italy and Spain and covered acute and convalescent phases of COVID-19. The prospective study material was composed of cDNA or gDNA derived from T cells, B-cell-depleted T cells, or PBMCs. Deeply sampled blood TCRbeta repertoires from subjects exposed to, actively infected with, or recovered from COVID-19 were included in the dataset. The repertoires were released in a freely available public database meant as a resource for research on the immune response to SARS-CoV-2. The samples were drawn from the first 160 participants of the ongoing ImmuneRACE study and from roughly 1,300 subjects provided by 6 global collaborators. The sample metadata nearly always contained a de-identified subject ID, COVID-19 status, age in years and sex. Where HLA class I and class II types were available, the types were taken from metadata supplied by the sample provider, not from assay-based typing.

The CDR3 goes from the cysteine to the phenylalanine over 14 residues. The only DNA kept is the CDR3, 42 bases in frame from the first base. V and J are truncated by 3 bases and 4 bases respectively, leaving an intervening sequence of 12 bases. Per the germline V gene (reference sequence), LNHDA is the CDR1 and SQIVND is the CDR2. TCRbeta CDR3 regions were amplified from genomic DNA using the immunoSEQ Assay, a bias-controlled multiplex PCR. Regarding the original processing steps: Nucleated cell counts per sample were estimated from amplification of reference gene primers within the assay. To quantify the absolute abundance of each unique TCRbeta CDR3 rearrangement, sequence reads were collapsed and filtered. Productive Simpson clonality was computed per sample as the square root of Simpson's diversity index over productive rearrangements. TCRdb limited this immuneACCESS table to in-frame rearrangements with V and J called. A share of clones is missing; checked studies link under half to unresolved V genes, and the rest is unexplained. V and J calls plus clone size are reproduced from that table; the DNA served to infer D and trimming. The sample table contains roughly 500,000 clones; only one count was recorded for approximately 83% of them. Under 4% of the sample lies in the top ten.

Details on this clone: Its antigen is currently not known. No much larger clone is present one base from it, and per-base qualities are unavailable.

Collaborating institutions collected whole blood in K2EDTA tubes following their own protocols. For TCRbeta analysis, collaborators shipped samples as frozen whole blood, isolated PBMCs, or DNA extracted from either of those sample types. Points the paper makes about the study in general: The amount of clinical and demographic metadata varied by source and participant and was provided uncurated.

The receptor was isolated from a human donor in a cohort sampled during active COVID-19. The V gene is TRBV19 and the J gene is TRBJ1-2; a tentative D match to TRBD1 spans 6 bases. Sequenced: peripheral blood. The CDR3 loop reads CASSMGARIYGYTF. The base sequence is TGTGCCAGTAGTATGGGGGCTCGGATCTATGGCTACACCTTC.